These T cell receptor beta chains were read from a single sample in a study of tumor and adjacent non-tumor tissue in lung cancer. TCRdb re-called the multiplex PCR reads with MiXCR, one entry per CDR3 protein. The data contain over 100,000 distinct CDR3 sequences, about 65% of them singletons. The source material was distant non-tumor lung tissue. The receptors shown here come from a man between 60 and 75 years old with non-small cell lung cancer. The CDR3 runs from the conserved cysteine through the conserved F or W. The order of the fields is V gene, D gene, J gene, clone size, CDR3 length, CDR3 DNA, CDR3 protein. The D gene is left open where the match is weak. The size entry is marked missing in some rows and otherwise reads once, few, many or a size class.

TRBV6-2/TRBV6-3	TRBD2	TRBJ2-1	NA	17	TGTGCCAGCAGCTACCGTTCGGGGACTAGCGAGAGGGAGACCCAGTTCTTC	CASSYRSGTSERETQFF
TRBV6-6	NA	TRBJ1-6	NA	13	TGTGCCAGCAAGCGACAGGTCTCTTCACCCCTCCATTTT	CASKRQVSSPLHF
TRBV6-6	NA	TRBJ2-1	NA	15	TGTGTCAGCAGGCCCGACAGGTTGGGAGACAATGAGCAGTTCTTC	CVSRPDRLGDNEQFF
TRBV21-1	NA	TRBJ2-7	NA	13	TGTGCCAGCAGCAAAGTAGATAGCTGCGAGCAGTACTTC	CASSKVDSCEQYF
TRBV12-3/TRBV12-4	TRBD1	TRBJ1-4	NA	14	TGTGCCAGCATACCAGAACAGGGGTACGAAAAACTGTCTTTT	CASIPEQGYEKLSF
TRBV6-6	NA	TRBJ1-6	NA	17	TGTGCCAGCACCTACAGCGACGAGGACTACTGTAATTCACCCCTCCACTTT	CASTYSDEDYCNSPLHF
TRBV7-2	NA	TRBJ2-3	NA	14	TGTGCCAGCAGCCCCGGGCTTTTCACAGATACGCAGTATTTT	CASSPGLFTDTQYF
TRBV29-1	NA	TRBJ2-1	NA	15	TGCTGCGTTGCGAGGGCAGAGGGATTGGGGAGTTCGGCAATCTTC	CCVARAEGLGSSAIF
TRBV20-1	TRBD2	TRBJ2-3	NA	17	TGCAGTGCTAGAGATCACGGTAGCGGGAGTGTTCCAGATACGCAGTATTTT	CSARDHGSGSVPDTQYF
TRBV7-3	TRBD2	TRBJ2-1	few	14	TGTGCCAGCAGACTTAGCGGGGGGGCGAATGAGCAGTTCTTC	CASRLSGGANEQFF
TRBV28	NA	TRBJ2-1	NA	17	TGTGCCAGCATCGGCCCAGGGGGGCTAGCGAAGTACAATGAGCAGTTCTTC	CASIGPGGLAKYNEQFF
TRBV11-3	NA	TRBJ2-2	NA	13	TGTGCCAGCAGCTTAGTAGTCCTGGGGGAGCTGTTTTTT	CASSLVVLGELFF
TRBV4-3	NA	TRBJ2-3	few	19	TGCGCTAGCAGCCAAGATCTAACCGGAGGGGGGACGGCGGACAGTACGCAGTATTTT	CASSQDLTGGGTADSTQYF
TRBV11-2	NA	TRBJ2-2	NA	13	TGTGTCAGCAGCTTAGTGAACACAGGGGAGCTGTTTTTT	CVSSLVNTGELFF
TRBV12-3/TRBV12-4	NA	TRBJ1-6	NA	15	TGTGCCAGCAGATCTACAGGGAGCACGAATTCACCCCTCCACTTT	CASRSTGSTNSPLHF
TRBV4-1	TRBD1	TRBJ2-3	NA	16	TGCGCCAGCAACCGAGACCGGGACAGAGGGCTTGATACGCAGTATTTT	CASNRDRDRGLDTQYF
TRBV5-1	NA	TRBJ2-7	NA	18	TGCGCCAGCAGCCCCTTTGGGGGGACTGTTTCGTCCCCCTACGAGCAGTACTTC	CASSPFGGTVSSPYEQYF
TRBV20-1	TRBD1	TRBJ1-5	NA	15	TGCAGTGCTAGAGCCCTCGACAGGGACAATCAGCCCCAACATTTT	CSARALDRDNQPQHF
TRBV10-3	TRBD1	TRBJ2-1	NA	14	TGTGTCATCAGCCCCTGGACAGGGTTTAGTGAGCAGTTCTTC	CVISPWTGFSEQFF
TRBV6-1	NA	TRBJ1-5	NA	16	TGTGCCAGCGACGATCGACACTTCGTGGGCAATCAGCCCCAGCATTTT	CASDDRHFVGNQPQHF
TRBV6-6	NA	TRBJ1-3	NA	17	TGTGCCAGCAGTTATCCGGGGCAGGGGATCATCGGAAACATCATATATTTT	CASSYPGQGIIGNIIYF
TRBV6-1	TRBD1	TRBJ1-2	many	13	TGTGCCAGCTCTAGGACAGGGCGGTATGGCTACACCTTC	CASSRTGRYGYTF
TRBV29-1	TRBD1	TRBJ2-3	NA	15	TGCAGGGTCGCATTCAGGGGGCGCGGCACAGATACGCAGTATTTT	CRVAFRGRGTDTQYF
TRBV4-1	TRBD2	TRBJ2-1	NA	17	TGCGTCAGCAGCTCCTTGAGTACTATCGGGGGGGGCAATGAGCAGTTCTTC	CVSSSLSTIGGGNEQFF
TRBV6-1	NA	TRBJ1-5	NA	13	TGTGCCAGCAAGTCAGGGAGCAATCAGCCCCAGCATTTT	CASKSGSNQPQHF
TRBV28	NA	TRBJ1-2	many	13	TGTGCCAGCAGTTTCGCCGGGACCGGTGGCTACACCTTC	CASSFAGTGGYTF
TRBV20-1	TRBD1	TRBJ2-3	once	15	TGCAGTGCTGGGGGGGACAGGGAGGTCACAGATACGCAGTATTTT	CSAGGDREVTDTQYF
TRBV20-1	TRBD2	TRBJ2-5	many	14	TGCAGTGCTACGAGACTAGCGGGAGGAGAGACCCAGTACTTC	CSATRLAGGETQYF
TRBV5-1	TRBD1	TRBJ2-1	NA	16	TGCGGCAGCAGCTTGTCGGACAGGGCCGGTTACAATGAGCAGTTCTTC	CGSSLSDRAGYNEQFF
TRBV6-1	NA	TRBJ2-1	NA	14	TGTGCCAGCAGTGTTCGACTGGAGGTAAATGAGCAGTTCTTC	CASSVRLEVNEQFF
TRBV29-1	NA	TRBJ2-7	NA	13	TGCAGCCACTCAGAGGGCCCGGCCGCCGAGCAGTACTTC	CSHSEGPAAEQYF
TRBV5-1	TRBD1	TRBJ2-7	many	15	TGCGCCAGCAGGCATGCCGGGACAGGCGCCTACGAGCAGTACTTC	CASRHAGTGAYEQYF
TRBV25-1	NA	TRBJ2-7	NA	12	TGTGCCAGCAATAACCAGGGGTACGAGCAGTACTTC	CASNNQGYEQYF
TRBV7-9	TRBD2	TRBJ2-2	NA	17	TGTGCCAGCAGCTTAGCGCTAGCGGGTTTGAACACCGGGGAGCTGTTTTTT	CASSLALAGLNTGELFF
TRBV5-6	TRBD1	TRBJ1-1	NA	15	TGTGCCAGCAGTTCGGGACAGATTCGGACGTATGATGCTTTCTTT	CASSSGQIRTYDAFF
TRBV28	TRBD1	TRBJ2-5	NA	14	TGTGCCAGCAGATCGGGACAGGGTCGAGAGACCCAGTACTTC	CASRSGQGRETQYF
TRBV12-3/TRBV12-4	NA	TRBJ1-1	NA	13	TGTGCCAGCAGTATGAAAGGGAGCACTGAAGCTTTGTTT	CASSMKGSTEALF
TRBV28	NA	TRBJ2-3	NA	12	TGTGCCAGCAGTCCCCGGGGGTTTACGCAGTATTTT	CASSPRGFTQYF
TRBV6-5	NA	TRBJ1-3	NA	15	TGTGCCAGTAGTTGCACCCTATTCTCTGGAAACACTATATATTTT	CASSCTLFSGNTIYF
TRBV29-1	NA	TRBJ2-5	NA	12	TGCAGCGTTGAGTCCTGGGCGGAGACCCAGTACTTC	CSVESWAETQYF
TRBV7-9	TRBD2	TRBJ2-7	NA	17	TGTGCCAGCAGCTTAGCTTCGTCGGGAGGGCCTTCCAACGAGCAGTACTTC	CASSLASSGGPSNEQYF
TRBV4-3	TRBD2	TRBJ2-3	few	15	TGCGCCAGCTGCTGGCCTAGCGGGGGCACAGATACGCAGTATTTT	CASCWPSGGTDTQYF
TRBV6-2/TRBV6-3	NA	TRBJ2-1	NA	14	TGTGCCAGCAGTTTCACTAGAGGGACCAATGAACAGTTCTTC	CASSFTRGTNEQFF
TRBV12-5	NA	TRBJ2-5	NA	14	TGTGCTAGTTCCATCGACAACTTACAAGAGACCCAGTACTTC	CASSIDNLQETQYF
TRBV6-5	NA	TRBJ2-2	NA	12	TGTGCCTCTATTGTAGGCGCCGGGGAGCTGTTTTTT	CASIVGAGELFF
TRBV24-1	NA	TRBJ2-2	NA	14	TGTGCCACCAGTGATGTACTGGACACCGGGGAGCTGTTTTTT	CATSDVLDTGELFF
TRBV7-8	NA	TRBJ1-1	many	13	TGTGCCAGCAGCGAAACAGAGAACACTGAAGCTTTCTTT	CASSETENTEAFF
TRBV18	TRBD1	TRBJ2-1	NA	14	TGTGCCAGCTCACCAAGGGGGCAGGGCAATGAGCGGTTCTTC	CASSPRGQGNERFF
TRBV6-6	NA	TRBJ2-3	NA	14	TGTGCCAGCAGGGCAAGGTGTGGCACAGGTACGCAGTATTTT	CASRARCGTGTQYF
TRBV6-5	TRBD2	TRBJ2-5	NA	16	TGTGCCCGCACCCAGATGTGGGGGGGTAGACAAGAGACCCAGTACTTC	CARTQMWGGRQETQYF
TRBV28	NA	TRBJ1-5	NA	12	TGTGCCAGCACCACAGGAAATCAGCCCCAGCATTTT	CASTTGNQPQHF
TRBV29-1	NA	TRBJ2-5	many	10	TGCAGCGTTGAAAGGGGGTTGCTGTACTTC	CSVERGLLYF
TRBV12-3/TRBV12-4	NA	TRBJ1-6	NA	14	TGTGCCAGCAGCTTGAACAGGGTGAAGATACCCCTCCACTTT	CASSLNRVKIPLHF
TRBV12-3/TRBV12-4	NA	TRBJ2-7	NA	13	TGTGGCAGCAGCGATAACAGGGTATACGAGCAGTACTTC	CGSSDNRVYEQYF
TRBV4-3	TRBD1	TRBJ1-2	NA	17	TGCGTCGGCAGCCAAGATACCGGGACAGGCGTTAACTATGGCTACACCTTC	CVGSQDTGTGVNYGYTF
TRBV4-2	TRBD2	TRBJ2-7	NA	15	TGTGCCAGCAGCCATACCGGGACTAGTATATACGAGCAGTACTTC	CASSHTGTSIYEQYF
TRBV20-1	NA	TRBJ2-1	NA	15	TGCAGTGCTAGTGTTAGCGGTAACTCCTACAATGAGCAGTTATTC	CSASVSGNSYNEQLF
TRBV4-2	TRBD1	TRBJ2-3	NA	15	TGTGCCAGCAGCTTTCGGACAGGGAACGCAGATACGGAGTATTTT	CASSFRTGNADTEYF
TRBV10-3	NA	TRBJ2-7	NA	13	TGTGCCATCAGTGAGGGGGTTACCTACAAGCAGTACTTC	CAISEGVTYKQYF